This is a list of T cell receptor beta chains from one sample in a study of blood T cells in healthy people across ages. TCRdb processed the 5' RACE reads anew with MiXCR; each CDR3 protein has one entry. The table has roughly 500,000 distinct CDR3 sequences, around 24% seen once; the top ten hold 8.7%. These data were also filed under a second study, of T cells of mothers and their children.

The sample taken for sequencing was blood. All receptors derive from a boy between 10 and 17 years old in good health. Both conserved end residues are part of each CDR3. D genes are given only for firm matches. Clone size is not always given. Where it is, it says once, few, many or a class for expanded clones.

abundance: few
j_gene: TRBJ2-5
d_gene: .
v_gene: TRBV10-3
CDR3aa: CAISPTGRQETQYF
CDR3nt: TGTGCCATCAGTCCCACAGGGCGACAAGAGACCCAGTACTTC

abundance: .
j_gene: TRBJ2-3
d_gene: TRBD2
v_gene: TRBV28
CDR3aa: CASTMTSGSTDTQYF
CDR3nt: TGTGCCAGCACTATGACTAGCGGGAGCACAGATACGCAGTATTTT

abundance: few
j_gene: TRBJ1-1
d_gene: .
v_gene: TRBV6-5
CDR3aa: CASNSATEAFF
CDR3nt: TGTGCCAGCAACTCAGCCACTGAAGCTTTCTTT

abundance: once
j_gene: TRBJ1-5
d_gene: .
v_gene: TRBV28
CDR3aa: CASSLWWQVAQAQHF
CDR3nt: TGTGCCAGCAGTTTATGGTGGCAGGTGGCGCAGGCCCAGCATTTT

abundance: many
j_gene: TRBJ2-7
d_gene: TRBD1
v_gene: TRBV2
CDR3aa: CASRRRTGGDEQYF
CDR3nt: TGTGCCAGCAGACGCCGGACAGGGGGAGACGAGCAGTACTTC

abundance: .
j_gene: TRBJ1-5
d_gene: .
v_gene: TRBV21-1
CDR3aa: CASSKTGNQPQHF
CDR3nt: TGTGCCAGCAGCAAAACGGGCAATCAGCCCCAGCATTTT

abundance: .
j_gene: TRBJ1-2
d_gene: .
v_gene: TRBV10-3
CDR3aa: CAISSGGDYYGYTF
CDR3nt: TGTGCCATCAGCTCGGGCGGGGATTACTATGGCTACACCTTC

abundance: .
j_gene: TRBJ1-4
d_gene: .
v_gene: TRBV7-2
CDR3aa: CASSWAVNEKLFF
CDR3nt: TGTGCCAGCAGTTGGGCAGTTAATGAAAAACTGTTTTTT

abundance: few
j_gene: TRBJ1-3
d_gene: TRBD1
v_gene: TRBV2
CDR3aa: CASTGTGGTGNTIYF
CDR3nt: TGTGCCAGCACAGGGACAGGGGGCACGGGAAACACCATATATTTT

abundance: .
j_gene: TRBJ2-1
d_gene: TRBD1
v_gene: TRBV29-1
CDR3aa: CSVEGRGRLNEQFF
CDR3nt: TGCAGCGTTGAGGGCAGGGGGCGGCTCAATGAGCAGTTCTTC

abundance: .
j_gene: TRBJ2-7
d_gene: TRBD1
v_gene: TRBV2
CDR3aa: CASSATGGRTSYEQYF
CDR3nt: TGTGCCAGCAGCGCTACAGGGGGGCGAACCTCCTACGAGCAGTACTTC

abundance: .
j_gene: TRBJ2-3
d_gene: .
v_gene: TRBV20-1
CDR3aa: CSARDVVVSDTQYF
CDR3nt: TGCAGTGCTAGAGATGTCGTCGTTTCAGATACGCAGTATTTT

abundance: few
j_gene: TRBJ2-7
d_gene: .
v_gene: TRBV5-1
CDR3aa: CASSLDRVDEQYF
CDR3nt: TGCGCCAGCAGCTTGGACAGGGTAGACGAGCAGTACTTC

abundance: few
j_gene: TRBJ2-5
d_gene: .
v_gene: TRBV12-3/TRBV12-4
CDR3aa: CASSLNRKAETQYF
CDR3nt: TGTGCCAGCAGTTTGAACCGTAAAGCGGAGACCCAGTACTTC

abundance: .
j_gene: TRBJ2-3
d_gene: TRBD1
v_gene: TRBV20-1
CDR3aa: CSARVPTGGGDTQYF
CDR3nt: TGCAGTGCTAGAGTCCCGACAGGGGGCGGAGATACGCAGTATTTT

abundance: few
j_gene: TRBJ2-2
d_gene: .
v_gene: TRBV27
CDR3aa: CASSSPLLGAGGSGTGELFF
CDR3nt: TGTGCCAGCAGTTCCCCTCTGTTGGGCGCCGGAGGGTCGGGCACCGGGGAGCTGTTTTTT

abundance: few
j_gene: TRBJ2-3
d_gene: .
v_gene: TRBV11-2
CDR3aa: CASGSYRGDTQYF
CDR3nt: TGTGCCAGCGGATCCTATCGAGGGGATACGCAGTATTTT

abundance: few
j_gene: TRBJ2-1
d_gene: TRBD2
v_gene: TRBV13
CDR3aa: CASSLGLAGMGYNEQFF
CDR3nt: TGTGCCAGCAGCTTGGGACTAGCGGGAATGGGGTACAATGAGCAGTTCTTC

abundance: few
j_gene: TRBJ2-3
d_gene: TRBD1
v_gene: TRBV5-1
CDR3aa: CASSPLNPGTARMKSTDTQYF
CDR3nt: TGCGCCAGCAGCCCACTAAACCCCGGGACAGCAAGAATGAAGAGCACAGATACGCAGTATTTT

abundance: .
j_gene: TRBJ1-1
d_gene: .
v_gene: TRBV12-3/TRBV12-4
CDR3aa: CASSADTRGAEAFF
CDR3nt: TGTGCCAGCAGTGCGGACACCCGGGGCGCTGAAGCTTTCTTT

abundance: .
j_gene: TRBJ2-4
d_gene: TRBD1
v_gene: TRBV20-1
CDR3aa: CSARQTGGIQYF
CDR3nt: TGCAGTGCTAGACAGACAGGGGGCATTCAGTACTTC

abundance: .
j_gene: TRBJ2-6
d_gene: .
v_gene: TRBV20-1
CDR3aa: CSAVGRANVLTF
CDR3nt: TGCAGTGCCGTGGGACGGGCCAACGTCCTGACTTTC

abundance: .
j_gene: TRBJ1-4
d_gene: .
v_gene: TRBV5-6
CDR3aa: CASSSGQTTNEKLFF
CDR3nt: TGTGCCAGCAGCTCAGGACAGACAACTAATGAAAAACTGTTTTTT

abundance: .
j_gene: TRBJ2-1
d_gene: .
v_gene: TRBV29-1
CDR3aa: CSVLGTFYNEQFF
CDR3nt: TGCAGCGTGCTGGGGACCTTCTACAATGAGCAGTTCTTC

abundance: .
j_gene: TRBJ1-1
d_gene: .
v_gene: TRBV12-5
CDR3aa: CASGSLTGKMNTEAFF
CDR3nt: TGTGCTAGTGGTTCGTTGACTGGCAAGATGAACACTGAAGCTTTCTTT

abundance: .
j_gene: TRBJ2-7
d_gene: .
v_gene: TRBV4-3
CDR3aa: CASSLTVNYEQYF
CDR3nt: TGCGCCAGCAGCCTGACAGTGAACTACGAGCAGTACTTC

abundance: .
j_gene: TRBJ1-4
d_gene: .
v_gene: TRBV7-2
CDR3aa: CASSLGEGNEKLFF
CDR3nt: TGTGCCAGCAGCTTAGGGGAGGGAAATGAAAAACTGTTTTTT

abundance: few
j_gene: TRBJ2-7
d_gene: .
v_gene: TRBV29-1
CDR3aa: CSVPGQPGYEQYF
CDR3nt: TGCAGCGTGCCGGGTCAACCGGGGTACGAGCAGTACTTC

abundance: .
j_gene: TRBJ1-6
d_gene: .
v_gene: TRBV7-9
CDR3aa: CASVPTELNSPLHF
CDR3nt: TGTGCCAGCGTGCCGACGGAACTCAATTCACCCCTCCACTTT

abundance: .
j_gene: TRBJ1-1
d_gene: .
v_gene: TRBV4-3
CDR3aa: CASSQYGGDTEAFF
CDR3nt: TGCGCCAGCAGCCAATACGGGGGAGACACTGAAGCTTTCTTT

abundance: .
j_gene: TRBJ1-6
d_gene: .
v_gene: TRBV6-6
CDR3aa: CASSYTLAGAYSPLHF
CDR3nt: TGTGCCAGCAGTTACACCCTGGCAGGGGCGTATTCACCCCTCCACTTT

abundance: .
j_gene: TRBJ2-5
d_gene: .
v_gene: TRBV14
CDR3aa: CASSQDYSRGQEQYF
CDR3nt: TGTGCCAGCAGCCAAGATTATTCTCGGGGGCAAGAGCAGTACTTC

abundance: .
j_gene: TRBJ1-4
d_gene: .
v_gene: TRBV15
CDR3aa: CATSRDIGGRSEKLFF
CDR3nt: TGTGCCACCAGCAGAGATATCGGGGGCCGAAGTGAAAAACTGTTTTTT

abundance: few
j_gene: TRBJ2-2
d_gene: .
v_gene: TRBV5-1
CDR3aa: CASRTGGELFF
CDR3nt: TGCGCCAGCAGAACTGGCGGGGAGCTGTTTTTT

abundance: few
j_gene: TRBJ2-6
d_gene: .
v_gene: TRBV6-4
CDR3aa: CASSAGTGANVLTF
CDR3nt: TGTGCCAGCAGTGCGGGGACTGGGGCCAACGTCCTGACTTTC

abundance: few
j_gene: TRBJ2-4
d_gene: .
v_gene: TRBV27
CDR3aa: CASSLEWRGNIQYF
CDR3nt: TGTGCCAGCAGTTTAGAGTGGCGGGGCAACATTCAGTACTTC

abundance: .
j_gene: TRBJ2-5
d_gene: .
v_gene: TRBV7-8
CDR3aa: CASSPRRVRESGGGKETQYF
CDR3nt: TGTGCCAGCAGCCCTAGGCGGGTCCGCGAAAGCGGAGGGGGGAAAGAGACCCAGTACTTC

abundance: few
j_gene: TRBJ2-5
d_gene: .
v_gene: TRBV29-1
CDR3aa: CSVEVGTVQETQYF
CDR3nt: TGCAGCGTTGAAGTCGGGACGGTCCAAGAGACCCAGTACTTC

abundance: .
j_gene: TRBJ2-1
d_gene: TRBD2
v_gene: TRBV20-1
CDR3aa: CSANGVPGLADNEQFF
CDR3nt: TGCAGTGCTAACGGCGTTCCGGGACTAGCGGACAATGAGCAGTTCTTC

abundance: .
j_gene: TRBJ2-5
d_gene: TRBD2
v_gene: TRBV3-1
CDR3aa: CASSRGLAGDLRDQETQYF
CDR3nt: TGTGCCAGCAGCCGCGGACTAGCGGGAGATTTACGTGATCAAGAGACCCAGTACTTC

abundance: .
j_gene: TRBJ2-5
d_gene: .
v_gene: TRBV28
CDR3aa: CASHEGRETQYF
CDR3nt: TGTGCCAGCCACGAGGGGCGAGAGACCCAGTACTTC

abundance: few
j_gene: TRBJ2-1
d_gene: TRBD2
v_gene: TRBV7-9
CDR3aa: CASSSPGTSGIVDRNEQFF
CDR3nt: TGTGCCAGCAGCTCCCCTGGGACTAGCGGGATCGTCGACAGGAATGAGCAGTTCTTC

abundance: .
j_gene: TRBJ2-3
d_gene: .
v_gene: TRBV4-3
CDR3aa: CASSQEFGGGTDTQYF
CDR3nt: TGCGCCAGCAGCCAAGAGTTCGGCGGGGGCACAGATACGCAGTATTTT

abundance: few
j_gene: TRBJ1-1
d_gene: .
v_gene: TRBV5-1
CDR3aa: CASSADGLMNTEAFF
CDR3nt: TGCGCCAGCAGCGCCGACGGACTGATGAACACTGAAGCTTTCTTT

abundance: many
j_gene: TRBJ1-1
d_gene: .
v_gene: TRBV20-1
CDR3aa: CSARRRDTEAFF
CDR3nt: TGCAGTGCTAGACGCCGGGACACTGAAGCTTTCTTT

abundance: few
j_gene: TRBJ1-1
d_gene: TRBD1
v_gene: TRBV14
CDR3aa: CASSQDSRTGGTEAFF
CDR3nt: TGTGCCAGCAGCCAAGATTCTAGGACAGGGGGCACTGAAGCTTTCTTT

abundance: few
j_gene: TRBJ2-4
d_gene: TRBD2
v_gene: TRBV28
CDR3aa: CAGSFHGLAGRDIQCF
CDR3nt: TGTGCCGGCAGTTTCCACGGACTAGCGGGAAGGGACATTCAGTGCTTC

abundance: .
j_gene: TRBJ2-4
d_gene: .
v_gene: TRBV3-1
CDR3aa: CASSRDTGWNIQYF
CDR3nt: TGTGCCAGCAGCCGAGATACAGGGTGGAACATTCAGTACTTC

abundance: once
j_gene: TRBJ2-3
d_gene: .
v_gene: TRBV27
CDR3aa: CASSSRDPHHTSTDTQYF
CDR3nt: TGTGCCAGCAGTTCTCGGGACCCGCATCACACTAGCACAGATACGCAGTATTTT

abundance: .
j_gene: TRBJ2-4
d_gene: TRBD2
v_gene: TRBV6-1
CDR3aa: CASSEAPSGVIIQYF
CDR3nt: TGTGCCAGCAGTGAGGCTCCTAGCGGGGTAATCATTCAGTACTTC

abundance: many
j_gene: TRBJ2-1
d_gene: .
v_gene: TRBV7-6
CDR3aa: CASSLNYNEQFF
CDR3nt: TGTGCCAGCAGTCTTAACTACAATGAGCAGTTCTTC

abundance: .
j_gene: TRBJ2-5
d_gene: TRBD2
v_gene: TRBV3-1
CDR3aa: CASSLSSGATQYF
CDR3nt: TGTGCCAGCAGCCTATCTAGCGGGGCGACCCAGTACTTC

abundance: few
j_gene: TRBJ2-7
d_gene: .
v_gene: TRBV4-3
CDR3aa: CASSHPGTPSHEQYF
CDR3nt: TGCGCCAGCAGCCACCCGGGGACACCTTCCCACGAGCAGTACTTC

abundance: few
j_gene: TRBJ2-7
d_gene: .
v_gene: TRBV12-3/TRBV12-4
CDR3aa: CASSSSGGLYEQYF
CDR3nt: TGTGCCAGCAGTTCCTCGGGGGGCTTATACGAGCAGTACTTC

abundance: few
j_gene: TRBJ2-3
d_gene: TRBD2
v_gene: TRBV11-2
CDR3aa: CASSPRPGGGTDTQYF
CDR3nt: TGTGCCAGCAGCCCAAGGCCTGGCGGGGGGACAGATACGCAGTATTTT

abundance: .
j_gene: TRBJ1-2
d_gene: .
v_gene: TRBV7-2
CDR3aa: CASSLAAIDGYTF
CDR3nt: TGTGCCAGCAGCTTAGCGGCCATAGATGGCTACACCTTC

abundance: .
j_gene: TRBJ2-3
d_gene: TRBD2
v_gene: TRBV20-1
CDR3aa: CSARDIYETSGRRTDTQYF
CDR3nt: TGCAGTGCTAGAGATATCTATGAGACTAGCGGGAGGCGCACAGATACGCAGTATTTT